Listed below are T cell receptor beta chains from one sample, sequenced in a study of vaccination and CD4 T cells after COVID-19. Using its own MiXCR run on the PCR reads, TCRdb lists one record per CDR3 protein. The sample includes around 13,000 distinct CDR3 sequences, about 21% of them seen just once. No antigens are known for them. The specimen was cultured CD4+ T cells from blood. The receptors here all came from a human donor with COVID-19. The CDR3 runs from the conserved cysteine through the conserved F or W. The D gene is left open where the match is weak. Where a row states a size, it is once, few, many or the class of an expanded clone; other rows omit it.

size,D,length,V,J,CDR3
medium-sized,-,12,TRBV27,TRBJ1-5,CASSLWGQPQHF
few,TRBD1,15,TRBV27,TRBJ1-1,CASSLGTGANTEAFF
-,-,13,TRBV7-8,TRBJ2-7,CAGSGTYPYEQYF
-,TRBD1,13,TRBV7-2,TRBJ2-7,CASSLAHDRGKYF
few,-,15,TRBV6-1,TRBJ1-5,CASRGLGDTNQPQHF
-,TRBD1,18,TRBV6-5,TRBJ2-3,CASSYPGTGGVSADTQYF
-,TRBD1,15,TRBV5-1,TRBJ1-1,CASSPGGQGNTEAFF
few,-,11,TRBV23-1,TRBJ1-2,CAGWTVNGYTF
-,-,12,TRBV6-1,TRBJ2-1,CASTPRNNEQFF
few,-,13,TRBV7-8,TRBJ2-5,CASSSRQAMVQYF
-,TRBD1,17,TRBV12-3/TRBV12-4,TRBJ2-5,CASSLARSTGGRETQYF
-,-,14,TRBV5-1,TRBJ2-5,CASSLSGTQETQYF
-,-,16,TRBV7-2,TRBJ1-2,CASSLDGPTNSYGYTF
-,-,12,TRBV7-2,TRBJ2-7,CASSLVPGKQYF
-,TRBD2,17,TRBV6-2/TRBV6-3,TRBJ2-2,CASRTPGLAGEMIELFF
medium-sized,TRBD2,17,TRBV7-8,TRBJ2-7,CASSLALSSGAYYEQYF
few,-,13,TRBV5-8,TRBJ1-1,CASSRRRNTEAFF
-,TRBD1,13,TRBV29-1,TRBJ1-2,CSAGERGRDGYTF
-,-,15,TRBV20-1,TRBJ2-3,CSARDQSSGTDTQYF
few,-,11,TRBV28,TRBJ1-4,CASSPQGKLFF
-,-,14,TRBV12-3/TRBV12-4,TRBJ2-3,CASSLGTPSPTQYF
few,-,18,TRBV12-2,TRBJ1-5,CASRLAPIIDRDNQPQHF
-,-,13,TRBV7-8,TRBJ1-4,CASSQPKREKLFF
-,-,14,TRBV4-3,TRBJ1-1,CASSQDMVNTEAFF
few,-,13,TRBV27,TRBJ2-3,CASHKLLTDTQYF
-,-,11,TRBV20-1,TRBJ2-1,CSLSGLNEQFF
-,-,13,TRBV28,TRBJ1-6,CASSSTIVGPLHF
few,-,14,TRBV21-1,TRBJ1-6,CASSKCLRESPLHF
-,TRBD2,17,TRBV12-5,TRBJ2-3,CASGRSGGSPSTDTQYF
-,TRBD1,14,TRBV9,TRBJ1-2,CASRRQGVSYGYTF
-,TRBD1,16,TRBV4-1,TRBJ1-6,CASSQQGGGYNSPLHF
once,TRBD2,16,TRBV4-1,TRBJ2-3,CASSATGTSGWDTQYF
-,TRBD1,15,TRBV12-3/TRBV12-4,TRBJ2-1,CASSPDRGSLSEQFF
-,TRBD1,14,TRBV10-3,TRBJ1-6,CAISAGQGNSPLHF
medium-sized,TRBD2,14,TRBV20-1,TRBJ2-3,CSAGTSPGLDTQYF
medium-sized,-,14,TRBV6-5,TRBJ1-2,CASSLNIGQFGYTF
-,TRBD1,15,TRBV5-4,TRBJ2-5,CASSPPGQGGETQYF
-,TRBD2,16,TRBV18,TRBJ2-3,CASSTTIVAGVDTQYF
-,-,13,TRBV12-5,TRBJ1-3,CASGQTGSPYQYF